This T cell receptor (beta chain) was sequenced during a study of T cells in Graves' hyperthyroidism and ophthalmopathy. Whole-study results and caveats: Model predictions of ophthalmopathy came a median around 7.1 months before onset. Peripheral blood also featured most of the thyroid clonotypes expanded above 0.001.

This clonotype has a handful of counts. Its antigen is not known. Patients with uncontrolled infections, other autoimmune diseases, pregnancy or lactation were excluded. Thyroid ultrasound and orbital computed tomography, with clinical symptoms and serum thyroxine and TRAb, informed diagnoses. Amplified regions were TCR beta CDR3 sequences from RNA transcripts. The HTBI primer set served for first-round RT-PCR of the TCR CDR3. TCRdb processed the multiplex PCR reads anew with MiXCR; each CDR3 protein has one entry. Among about 600,000 distinct CDR3 sequences listed, around 15% were seen once. The sequence derives from a woman in her fifties or sixties with Graves' ophthalmopathy. Specimen: blood.

CDR3 loop: CASSVGANTEAFF. The CDR3 DNA reads TGTGCCAGCAGCGTAGGGGCTAACACTGAAGCTTTCTTT. The V call is TRBV9, the J call TRBJ1-1; no firm D call. The CDR3 is made up of 13 amino acids. Germline CDR1 SGDLS, CDR2 YYNGEE. V was trimmed by 0 bases and J by 2 bases, leaving 5 bases between them.